Sequencing of this T cell receptor beta chain was carried out in a study of molecular identifiers for immune sequencing clone quantification. Study-wide context: Across replicate runs, RNA obtained from approximately 20,000 or 98,000 naive CD8 cells was divided into five, with four undergoing sequencing.

Trimming at V came to 1 base and at J to 2 bases, leaving 2 bases not matched to a gene. Germline CDR1 SGHAT, CDR2 FQNNGV. The CDR3 has 18 amino acids. Libraries of naive CD8 T cells were made from about 19,000 to 1,100,000 sorted cells. They used 10%, 30% or 50% RNA. Naive CD8 T cells were sorted as CD8+CD4-CCR7+CD45RA+. This clonotype was counted at least ten times. The authors built bulk TCR libraries by previously described methods with listed TCR primers. TCRdb fed the PCR reads into MiXCR, producing one record per CDR3 protein. The sample lists over 600,000 distinct CDR3 sequences; 15% to 20% were seen once.

The sample taken for sequencing was naive CD8+ T cells from blood, with Jurkat cell RNA spiked in. Subset denoted: FACS-sorted CD8+CD4-CCR7+CD45RA+ naive T cells. This receptor was obtained from a human donor in good health. Some libraries in this study had Jurkat cell RNA spiked in. The V call is TRBV11-2, the J call TRBJ2-1, with 16 bases matching TRBD2. The CDR3 bases are TGTGCCAGCAGCTTAGGGGGGACTAGCGGGAGGGCCTACAATGAGCAGTTCTTC. Translating it yields CASSLGGTSGRAYNEQFF.